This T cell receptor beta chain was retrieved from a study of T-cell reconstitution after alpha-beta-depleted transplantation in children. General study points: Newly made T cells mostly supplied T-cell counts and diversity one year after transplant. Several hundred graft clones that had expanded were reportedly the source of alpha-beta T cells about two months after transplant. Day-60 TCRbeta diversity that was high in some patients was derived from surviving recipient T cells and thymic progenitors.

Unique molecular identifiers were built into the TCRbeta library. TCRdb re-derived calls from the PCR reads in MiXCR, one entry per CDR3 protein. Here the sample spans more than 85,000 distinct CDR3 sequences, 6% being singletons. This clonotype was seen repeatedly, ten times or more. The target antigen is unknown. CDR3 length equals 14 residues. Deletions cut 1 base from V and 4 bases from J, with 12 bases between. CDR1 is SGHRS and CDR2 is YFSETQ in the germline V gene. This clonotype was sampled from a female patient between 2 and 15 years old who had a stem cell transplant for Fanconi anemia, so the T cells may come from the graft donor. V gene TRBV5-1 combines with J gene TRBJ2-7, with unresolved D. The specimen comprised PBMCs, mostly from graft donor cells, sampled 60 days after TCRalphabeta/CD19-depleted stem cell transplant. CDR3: CASSLSTETYEQYF. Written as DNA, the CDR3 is TGCGCCAGCAGCTTGAGTACAGAAACTTACGAGCAGTACTTC.